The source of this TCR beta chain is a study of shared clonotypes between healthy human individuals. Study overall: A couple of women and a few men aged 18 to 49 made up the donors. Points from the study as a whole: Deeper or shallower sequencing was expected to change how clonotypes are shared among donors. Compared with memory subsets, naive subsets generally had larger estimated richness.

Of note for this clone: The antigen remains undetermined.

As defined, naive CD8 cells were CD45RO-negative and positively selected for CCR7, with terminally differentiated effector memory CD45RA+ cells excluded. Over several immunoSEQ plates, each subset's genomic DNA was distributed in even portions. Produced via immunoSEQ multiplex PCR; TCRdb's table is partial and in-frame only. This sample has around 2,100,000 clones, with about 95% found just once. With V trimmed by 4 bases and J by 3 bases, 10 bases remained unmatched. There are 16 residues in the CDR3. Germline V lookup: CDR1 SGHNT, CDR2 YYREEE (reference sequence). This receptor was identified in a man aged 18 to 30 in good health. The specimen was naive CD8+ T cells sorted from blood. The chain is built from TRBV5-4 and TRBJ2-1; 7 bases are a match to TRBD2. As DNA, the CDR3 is TGTGCCAGCAGCCCGGGCGGGCTAGCGGTCTACAATGAGCAGTTCTTC. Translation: CASSPGGLAVYNEQFF. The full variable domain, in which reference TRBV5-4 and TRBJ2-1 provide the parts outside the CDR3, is ETGVTQSPTHLIKTRGQQVTLRCSSQSGHNTVSWYQQALGQGPQFIFQYYREEENGRGNFPPRFSGLQFPNYSSELNVNALELDDSALYLCASSPGGLAVYNEQFFGPGTRLTVL.